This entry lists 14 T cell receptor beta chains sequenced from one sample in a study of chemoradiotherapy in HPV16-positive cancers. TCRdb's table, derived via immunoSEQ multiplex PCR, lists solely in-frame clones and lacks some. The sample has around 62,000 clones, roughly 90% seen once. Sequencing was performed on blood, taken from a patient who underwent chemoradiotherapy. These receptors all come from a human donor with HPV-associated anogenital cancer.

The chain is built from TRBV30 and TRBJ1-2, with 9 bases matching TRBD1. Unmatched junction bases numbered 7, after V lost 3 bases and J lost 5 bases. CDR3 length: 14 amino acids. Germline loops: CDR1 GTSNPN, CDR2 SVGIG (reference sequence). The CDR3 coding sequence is TGTGCCTGGAGCCAAGCGGGACAGGGATATGGCTACACCTTC. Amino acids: CAWSQAGQGYGYTF.

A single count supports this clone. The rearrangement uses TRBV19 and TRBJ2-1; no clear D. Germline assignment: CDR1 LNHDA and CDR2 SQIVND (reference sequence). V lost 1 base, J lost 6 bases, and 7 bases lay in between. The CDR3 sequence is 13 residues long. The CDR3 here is CASSIGPINEQFF. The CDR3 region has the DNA TGTGCCAGTAGTATAGGGCCCATCAATGAGCAGTTCTTC.

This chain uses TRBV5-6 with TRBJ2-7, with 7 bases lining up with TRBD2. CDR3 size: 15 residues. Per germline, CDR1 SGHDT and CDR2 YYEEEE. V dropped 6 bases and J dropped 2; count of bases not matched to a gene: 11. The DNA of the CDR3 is TGTGCCAGCACCCTGGGGGGGGGATCTCCCTACGAGCAGTACTTC. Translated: CASTLGGGSPYEQYF.

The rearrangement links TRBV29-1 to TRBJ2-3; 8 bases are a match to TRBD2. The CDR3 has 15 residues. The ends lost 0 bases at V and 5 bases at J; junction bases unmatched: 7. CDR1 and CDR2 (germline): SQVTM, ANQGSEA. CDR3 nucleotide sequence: TGCAGCGTTGAAGAGAAGGAGACTAGCGAAGATACGCAGTATTTT. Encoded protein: CSVEEKETSEDTQYF.

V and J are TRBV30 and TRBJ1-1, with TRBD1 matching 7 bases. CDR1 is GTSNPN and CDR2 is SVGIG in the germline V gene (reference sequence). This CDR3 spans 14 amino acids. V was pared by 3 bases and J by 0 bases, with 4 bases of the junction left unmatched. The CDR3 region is CAWREQGMNTEAFF. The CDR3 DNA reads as TGTGCCTGGAGGGAACAGGGGATGAACACTGAAGCTTTCTTT.

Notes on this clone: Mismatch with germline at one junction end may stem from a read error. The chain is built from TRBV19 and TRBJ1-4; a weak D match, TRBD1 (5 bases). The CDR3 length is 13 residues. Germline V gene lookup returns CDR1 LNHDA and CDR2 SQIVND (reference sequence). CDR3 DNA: TGTGCCAGTCCAATTCCGGGACCCCCAAGGTGGGGCTTT. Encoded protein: CASPIPGPPRWGF.

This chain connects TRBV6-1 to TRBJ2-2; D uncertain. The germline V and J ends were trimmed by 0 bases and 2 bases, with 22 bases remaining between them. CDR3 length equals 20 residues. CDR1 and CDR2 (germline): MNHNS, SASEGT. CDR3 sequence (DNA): TGTGCCAGCAGTGAAGCGAAGTCCGTAGTTTTTAGCAGAAACACCGGGGAGCTGTTTTTT. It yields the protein CASSEAKSVVFSRNTGELFF.

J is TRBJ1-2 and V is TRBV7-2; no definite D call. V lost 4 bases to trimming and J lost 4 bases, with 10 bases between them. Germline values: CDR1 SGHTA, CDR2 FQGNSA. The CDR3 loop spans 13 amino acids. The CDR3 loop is CASSSADGYGYTF. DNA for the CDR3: TGTGCCAGCAGCTCCGCCGACGGCTATGGCTACACCTTC.

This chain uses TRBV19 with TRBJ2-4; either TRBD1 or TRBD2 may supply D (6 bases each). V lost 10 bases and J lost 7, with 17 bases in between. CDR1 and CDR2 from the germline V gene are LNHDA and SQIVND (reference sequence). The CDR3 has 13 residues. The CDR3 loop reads CATGVGTKNIQYF. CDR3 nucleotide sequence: TGTGCCACGGGGGTGGGGACAAAGAACATTCAGTACTTC.

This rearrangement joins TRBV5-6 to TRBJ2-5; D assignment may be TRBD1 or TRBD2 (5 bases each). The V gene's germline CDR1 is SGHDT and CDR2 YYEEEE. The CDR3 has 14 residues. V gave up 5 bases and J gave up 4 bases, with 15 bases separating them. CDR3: CASSFSGTGETQYF. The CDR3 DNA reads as TGTGCCAGCAGTTTTTCCGGGACCGGAGAGACCCAGTACTTC.

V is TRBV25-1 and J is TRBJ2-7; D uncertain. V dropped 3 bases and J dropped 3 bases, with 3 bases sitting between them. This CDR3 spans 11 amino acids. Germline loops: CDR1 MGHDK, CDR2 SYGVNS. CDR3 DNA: TGTGCCAGCAGTGAGAGCTACGAGCAGTACTTC. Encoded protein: CASSESYEQYF.

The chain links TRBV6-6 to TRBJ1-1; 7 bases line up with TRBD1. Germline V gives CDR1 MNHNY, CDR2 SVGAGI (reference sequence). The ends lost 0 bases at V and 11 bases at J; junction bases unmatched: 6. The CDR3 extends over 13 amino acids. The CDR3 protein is CASSYSPAGGAFF. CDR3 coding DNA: TGTGCCAGCAGTTACTCGCCGGCAGGGGGGGCTTTCTTT.

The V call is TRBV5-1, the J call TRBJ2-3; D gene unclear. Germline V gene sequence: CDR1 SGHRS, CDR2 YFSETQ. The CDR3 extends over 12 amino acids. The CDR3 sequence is CASRGRTDTQYF. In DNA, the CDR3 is TGCGCTTCGAGAGGTAGAACAGATACGCAGTATTTT.

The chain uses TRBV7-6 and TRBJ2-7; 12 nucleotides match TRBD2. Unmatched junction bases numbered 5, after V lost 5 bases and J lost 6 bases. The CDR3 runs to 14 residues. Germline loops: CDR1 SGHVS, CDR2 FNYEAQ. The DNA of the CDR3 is TGTGCCAGCAGCGCTAGCGGGGGGGGCGGCGAGCAGTACTTC. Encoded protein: CASSASGGGGEQYF.